Sequencing of this T cell receptor (beta chain) was carried out in a study of beta chain features in type 1 diabetes (dated by TCRdb to 2016 to 2019). About the full investigation: Patients and healthy donors did not differ in mean age, gender distribution, total cell number or subset yield. Across all samples, some 99 million sorted cells were examined, and cell number per subset correlated strongly with RNA yield. In the study, recently diagnosed type 1 diabetes patients and matched healthy donors were compared on the TCRB repertoires of their sorted circulating CD4+ T cell subsets. Regulatory and stem cell-like memory subsets were obtained from only 8 patients and roughly eight healthy donors, while naive and central memory subsets were obtained from all 30 or so donors. The investigation overall reported the following: PCR may preferentially amplify shorter templates, but because patient and control samples were amplified and corrected together, any resulting skew would affect both groups equally. Patients with type 1 diabetes made fewer insertions and deleted more nucleotides at VDJ recombination sites, implying thymic rearrangement abnormalities. Type 1 diabetes patients showed a moderate but significant shortening of TCRB CDR3 length in all four CD4+ subsets. The naive, central memory and regulatory TCRB repertoires appeared to resemble one another more closely among patients than among healthy donors. Only small numbers of individuals were included in the HLA sub-analyses, which left unresolved whether HLA type had any influence on TCRB rearrangement. Because cDNA rather than genomic DNA was sequenced, highly expressing activated cells could have been over-represented, although no difference in activation and CD3 levels was found between groups.

A remark on this clone: The antigen it recognizes is unknown. No quality values exist for individual bases; no much larger clone is one base distant.

The High Capacity cDNA Reverse Transcription Kit was used to reverse transcribe all of the isolated RNA, meaning that expressed TCRB transcripts were what got sequenced. Naive, central memory and regulatory T cell samples underwent deep immunoSEQ sequencing, averaging approximately 3.3 million total reads per sample. After sorted cells were lysed in RLT buffer, RNA was extracted with DNase-treated RNeasy Micro or Mini kits, with the choice depending on cell number. To prevent cross-contamination, every cell subset was processed on its own, while patient and healthy donor samples were processed together. The immunoSEQ multiplex PCR was used to amplify TCRB sequences from cDNA, generating 87-bp fragments that spanned the CDR3 region. Amplicons were sequenced on the Illumina HiSeq platform. From the authors' description of their analysis: PCR bias was computationally corrected using synthetic template baselines, reads within Hamming distance 2 were collapsed, and singletons that could not be merged were discarded. Reads were aligned against IMGT to assign V, D and J genes, CDR3 length and insertions or deletions at six rearrangement sites. Within each subset, clonotype counts were normalized to the number of sorted cells before true diversity and Gini coefficients were calculated with the tcR R package. The overlap coefficient, calculated on TCRB nucleotide sequences, was used to measure repertoire sharing. TCRdb obtained this table from immuneACCESS and retained in-frame rearrangements with V and J assigned. These tables miss some clones; where compared with another copy, unresolved V genes account for less than half of the shortfall, and the remainder is unexplained. V and J calls plus clone size are reproduced from that table; the DNA served to infer D and trimming. In all, the sample holds 60,000 or so clones, and around three fifths of those were seen once. In total, the top ten clones hold 2.2% of the sample.

From each donor, a single peripheral blood sample of around 120 mL on average was drawn into heparinised tubes. Naive, central memory, regulatory and stem cell-like memory CD4+ T cells were sorted on a BD FACSAria II using a panel including CD45RO, CCR7, CD25, CD127, CD95 and CD27. Purity was above 95% for every sorted population. PBMCs were isolated immediately by Lymphoprep density gradient centrifugation and stained directly without culture. To minimize batch effects, samples were stained and sorted in pairs, one healthy donor with one patient per experiment. The sequenced sample consisted of Tregs from blood. The intended sense of this specimen's cell subset or site label: regulatory CD4+ T cells. The clonotype was recovered from a woman between 18 and 30 years old in good health.

The sequenced DNA is TGTGCCAGCCGCCCTGACAGGGCATCCCTTGAAGCTTTCTTT. It specifies CASRPDRASLEAFF. The chain joins TRBV7-2 to TRBJ1-1, with 7 junctional bases fitting TRBD1. After removal of 8 bases from V and 7 bases from J, the junction retains 13 bases not matched to a gene. Including cysteine and phenylalanine, the CDR3 has 14 amino acids. The entry retains the CDR3 DNA only, 42 bases that are in frame from base 1. CDR1 SGHTA and CDR2 FQGNSA are derived from the germline V gene. When the CDR3 is completed using the reference TRBV7-2 and TRBJ1-1 genes on either side, the full variable domain is GAGVSQSPSNKVTEKGKDVELRCDPISGHTALYWYRQSLGQGLEFLIYFQGNSAPDKSGLPSDRFSAERTGGSVSTLTIQRTQQEDSAVYLCASRPDRASLEAFFGQGTRLTVV.